A selection of T cell receptor beta chains follows, all from one sample in a study of Ad26.COV2.S vaccination and SARS-CoV-2 variants. Measured with immunoSEQ multiplex PCR; TCRdb has only the in-frame clones, and not every one. This repertoire shows about 400,000 clones, around 91% found once; its top ten account for under 2%. The sample here was peripheral blood, taken in a trial of Ad26.COV2.S vaccine versus placebo. These receptor sequences come from a person aged 18-60 years who received the Ad26.COV2.S COVID-19 vaccine or a placebo. The CDR3 runs from the conserved cysteine through the conserved F or W. A D gene is named only where the DNA matches it firmly. A row's size may be missing; if present it is once, few, many or a size class.

V	size	J	D	length	CDR3	DNA
TRBV5-4	NA	TRBJ1-2	TRBD1	11	CAAGGGYGYTF	TGTGCAGCAGGGGGGGGTTATGGCTACACCTTC
TRBV5-8	NA	TRBJ1-1	NA	15	CARRSVGTLNTEAFF	TGTGCCAGAAGATCCGTGGGGACTTTGAACACTGAAGCTTTCTTT
TRBV5-4	once	TRBJ2-1	TRBD1	15	CASGVWAGGYNEQFF	TGTGCCAGCGGTGTATGGGCAGGGGGCTACAATGAGCAGTTCTTC
TRBV5-4	NA	TRBJ2-1	TRBD2	13	CASSERGGSEQFF	TGTGCCAGCAGCGAGCGGGGGGGGTCTGAGCAGTTCTTC
TRBV10-2	NA	TRBJ1-1	TRBD1	14	CASRATGGNTEAFF	TGCGCCAGCAGGGCAACAGGGGGGAACACTGAAGCTTTCTTT
TRBV5-4	NA	TRBJ2-1	NA	16	CASSLVSGSSYNEQFF	TGTGCCAGCAGCTTGGTTTCCGGGAGCTCCTACAATGAGCAGTTCTTC
TRBV5-6	once	TRBJ1-2	TRBD1	15	CASSLWAGGLNGYTF	TGTGCCAGCAGCTTGTGGGCAGGGGGCTTAAATGGCTACACCTTC
TRBV6-5	NA	TRBJ2-1	NA	15	CASRWGDGTYNEQFF	TGTGCCAGCAGGTGGGGGGACGGAACCTACAATGAGCAGTTCTTC
TRBV19	NA	TRBJ1-1	NA	15	CASSMYPGRNTEAFF	TGTGCCAGTAGTATGTATCCGGGACGTAACACTGAAGCTTTCTTT
TRBV27	NA	TRBJ2-2	NA	14	CASSLVGPTGELFF	TGTGCCAGCAGTTTGGTCGGGCCCACCGGGGAGCTGTTTTTT
TRBV7-8	NA	TRBJ2-5	TRBD1	15	CASSAPGQPQETQYF	TGTGCCAGCAGCGCCCCGGGACAGCCTCAAGAGACCCAGTACTTC
TRBV5-6	NA	TRBJ2-2	NA	15	CASSLGLEAAGELFF	TGTGCCAGCAGCCTGGGTCTCGAGGCTGCCGGGGAGCTGTTTTTT
TRBV9	NA	TRBJ2-2	TRBD2	15	CASSALAGNTGELFF	TGTGCCAGCAGCGCACTAGCGGGGAACACCGGGGAGCTGTTTTTT
TRBV9	NA	TRBJ2-2	NA	17	CASSSAARDPQTGELFF	TGTGCCAGCAGCTCTGCCGCCCGGGACCCACAAACCGGGGAGCTGTTTTTT
TRBV18	NA	TRBJ2-7	NA	13	CASSLRRGYEQYF	TGTGCCAGCTCACTAAGGAGGGGTTACGAGCAGTACTTC
TRBV2	NA	TRBJ1-4	TRBD1	14	CASSQGQPNEKLFF	TGTGCCAGCAGTCAGGGACAGCCTAATGAAAAACTGTTTTTT
TRBV7-2	NA	TRBJ2-7	NA	15	CASSLDGSYSYEQYF	TGTGCCAGCAGCTTAGACGGGTCTTACTCCTACGAGCAGTACTTC
TRBV28	NA	TRBJ1-3	NA	19	CASSPPGGRVAHSGNTIYF	TGTGCCAGCAGTCCCCCCGGGGGCAGGGTCGCTCACTCTGGAAACACCATATATTTT
TRBV6-5	NA	TRBJ1-1	NA	12	CATGWTSSEAFF	TGTGCCACCGGATGGACATCTAGTGAAGCTTTCTTT
TRBV5-1	few	TRBJ1-1	NA	15	CASSLLPGPNTEAFF	TGCGCCAGCAGCTTACTCCCAGGACCGAACACTGAAGCTTTCTTT
TRBV3-1/TRBV3-2	NA	TRBJ2-1	NA	15	CASSQGRAPGNEQFF	TGTGCCAGCAGCCAAGGACGAGCCCCGGGCAATGAGCAGTTCTTC
TRBV7-9	NA	TRBJ2-7	NA	16	CASSLVEGIPPYEQYF	TGTGCCAGCAGCTTAGTGGAGGGGATCCCCCCCTACGAGCAGTACTTC
TRBV19	NA	TRBJ1-5	NA	14	CASSPTGLNQPQHF	TGTGCCAGTAGTCCCACGGGTCTCAATCAGCCCCAGCATTTT
TRBV27	NA	TRBJ1-6	NA	18	CASSLLMGLGSYNSPLHF	TGTGCCAGCAGTTTACTGATGGGGCTTGGGTCCTATAATTCACCCCTCCACTTT
TRBV28	NA	TRBJ2-5	NA	14	CASSSGTPPETQYF	TGTGCCAGCAGCTCCGGGACGCCCCCGGAGACCCAGTACTTC
TRBV12-1	NA	TRBJ2-7	NA	14	CASSLKGSSYEQYF	TGTGCCAGCAGCTTGAAGGGGTCCTCCTACGAGCAGTACTTC
TRBV9	NA	TRBJ1-6	NA	15	CASSVAQGPNSPLHF	TGTGCCAGCAGCGTAGCTCAGGGACCTAATTCACCCCTCCACTTT
TRBV27	few	TRBJ1-6	TRBD1	17	CASSLPPTGGYNSPLHF	TGTGCCAGCAGTCTACCGCCGACAGGGGGGTATAATTCACCCCTCCACTTT
TRBV28	NA	TRBJ2-1	NA	15	CASTAGTWGYNEQFF	TGTGCCAGCACCGCCGGGACTTGGGGTTACAATGAGCAGTTCTTC
TRBV7-9	NA	TRBJ2-3	TRBD2	17	CASSLARGETGKDTQYF	TGTGCCAGCAGCTTAGCGCGGGGGGAAACAGGGAAAGATACGCAGTATTTT
TRBV7-9	NA	TRBJ1-1	NA	12	CALEGQNTEAFF	TGTGCCCTGGAGGGCCAGAACACTGAAGCTTTCTTT
TRBV4-1	NA	TRBJ1-2	TRBD1	15	CASSPRQGFYYGYTF	TGCGCCAGCAGCCCTAGACAGGGGTTTTACTATGGCTACACCTTC
TRBV15	NA	TRBJ2-5	NA	12	CATSRDVETQYF	TGTGCCACCAGCAGAGATGTCGAGACCCAGTACTTC
TRBV5-1	NA	TRBJ2-3	TRBD2	16	CASSMLAGSDTDTQYF	TGCGCCAGCAGCATGCTAGCGGGCTCCGACACAGATACGCAGTATTTT
TRBV28	NA	TRBJ2-7	NA	15	CASSSVRASTSEQYF	TGTGCCAGCAGTAGTGTTAGAGCTTCTACTAGCGAGCAGTACTTC
TRBV9	once	TRBJ2-2	NA	14	CASSVVRDTGELFF	TGTGCCAGCAGCGTAGTTAGGGACACCGGGGAGCTGTTTTTT
TRBV2	NA	TRBJ2-7	TRBD1	16	CASSGQGQWSSYEQYF	TGTGCCAGCAGTGGACAGGGTCAATGGAGCTCCTACGAGCAGTACTTC
TRBV24-1	NA	TRBJ2-7	NA	15	CATSDSRTGAYEQYF	TGTGCCACCAGTGATTCCAGGACGGGGGCCTACGAGCAGTACTTC
TRBV30	NA	TRBJ2-3	NA	15	CAWSVQSISTDTQYF	TGTGCCTGGAGTGTACAGTCCATCTCCACAGATACGCAGTATTTT
TRBV5-5	NA	TRBJ2-7	NA	14	CASSFEPRGDEQYF	TGTGCCAGCAGCTTCGAACCGAGGGGGGACGAGCAGTACTTC
TRBV5-6	NA	TRBJ1-2	NA	14	CASSFQFANYGYTF	TGTGCCAGCAGCTTTCAGTTCGCTAACTATGGCTACACCTTC
TRBV5-4	NA	TRBJ2-1	NA	18	CASSLVLTSGSGLNEQFF	TGTGCCAGCAGCTTAGTCCTCACATCTGGGAGCGGCCTCAATGAGCAGTTCTTC